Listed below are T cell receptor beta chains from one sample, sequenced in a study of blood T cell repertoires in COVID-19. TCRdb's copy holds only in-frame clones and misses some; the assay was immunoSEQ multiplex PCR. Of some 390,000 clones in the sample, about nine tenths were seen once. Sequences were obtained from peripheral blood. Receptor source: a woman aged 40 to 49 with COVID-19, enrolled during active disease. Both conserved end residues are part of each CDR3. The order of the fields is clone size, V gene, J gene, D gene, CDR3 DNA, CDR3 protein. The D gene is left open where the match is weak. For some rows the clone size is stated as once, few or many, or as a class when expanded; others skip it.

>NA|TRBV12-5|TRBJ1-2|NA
TGTGCTAGTGGTTTGGGGACTTCCAATGGCTACACCTTC
CASGLGTSNGYTF
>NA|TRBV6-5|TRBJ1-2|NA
TGTGCCAGCTACCACACGCTCGGCTACACCTTC
CASYHTLGYTF
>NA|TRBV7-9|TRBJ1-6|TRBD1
TGTGCCAGCAGCTTAGGGACAGGCAATTCACCCCTCCACTTT
CASSLGTGNSPLHF
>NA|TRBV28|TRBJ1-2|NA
TGTGCCAGCAGTTTACTTCAGGTTTATGGCTACACCTTC
CASSLLQVYGYTF
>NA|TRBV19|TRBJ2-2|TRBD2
TGTGCCAGTAGTGTCGGACTAGCGGACACCGGGGAGCTGTTTTTT
CASSVGLADTGELFF
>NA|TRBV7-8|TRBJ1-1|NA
TGTGCCAGCAGCTTAGGGTTCGGGGGTATGGTAAGGACTGAAGCTTTCTTT
CASSLGFGGMVRTEAFF
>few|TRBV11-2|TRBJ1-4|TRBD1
TGTGCCAGCAGCTTAGTTACCGGGACAGGGGACGAAAAACTGTTTTTT
CASSLVTGTGDEKLFF
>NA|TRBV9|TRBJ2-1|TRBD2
TGTGCCAGCAGCGCCCCCATCAGCGGGGGATACAATGAGCAGTTCTTC
CASSAPISGGYNEQFF
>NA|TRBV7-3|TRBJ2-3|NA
TGTGCCAGCAGCTTAGGGACTCCTGATACGCAGTATTTT
CASSLGTPDTQYF
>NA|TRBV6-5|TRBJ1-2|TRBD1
TGTGCCAGCAGTTATGGCGGGACAGGGAACTATGGCTACACCTTC
CASSYGGTGNYGYTF
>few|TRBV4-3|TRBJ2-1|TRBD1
TGCGCCAGCAGCCATCGGGACAGGGGGTACAATGAGCAGTTCTTC
CASSHRDRGYNEQFF
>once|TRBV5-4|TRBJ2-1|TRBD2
TGTGCCAGCAGCTTGGCGGTAGCGGGAGGCAAGCAGTTCTTC
CASSLAVAGGKQFF
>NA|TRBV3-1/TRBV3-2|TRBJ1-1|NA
TGTGCCAGCAGCCTTTCCACAGGGAGGAACACTGAAGCTTTCTTT
CASSLSTGRNTEAFF
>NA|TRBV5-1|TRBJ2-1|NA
TGCGCCAGCAGAGAAGCGTCCCACAATGAGCAGTTCTTC
CASREASHNEQFF
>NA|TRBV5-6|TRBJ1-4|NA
TGTGCCAGCAGCTTGGACAGAGCTAATGAAAAACTGTTTTTT
CASSLDRANEKLFF
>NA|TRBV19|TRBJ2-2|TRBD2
TGTGCCAGCAGGCGGGAGCGCGACACCGGGGAGCTGTTTTTT
CASRRERDTGELFF
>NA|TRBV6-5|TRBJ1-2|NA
TGTGCCAGCCACGGAGGGCACATTAACTATGGCTACACCTTC
CASHGGHINYGYTF
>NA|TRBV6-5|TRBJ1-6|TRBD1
TGTGCCAGCAGACAGGGGGCTCAGAATTCACCCCTCCACTTT
CASRQGAQNSPLHF
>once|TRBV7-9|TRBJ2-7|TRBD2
TGTGCCAGCAGCCCGAGCGGGGGAGTATCCTACGAGCAGTACTTC
CASSPSGGVSYEQYF
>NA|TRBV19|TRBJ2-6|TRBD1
TGTGCCAGTCGGGACAGGGGGAACTCTGGGGCCAACGTCCTGACTTTC
CASRDRGNSGANVLTF
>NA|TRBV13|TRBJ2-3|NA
TGTGCCAGCAGCCAAGGGGGAAATACGCAGTATTTT
CASSQGGNTQYF
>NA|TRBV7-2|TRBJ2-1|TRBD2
TGTGCCAGCAGCTTTCGGCGGGAGTCCTACAATGAGCAGTTCTTC
CASSFRRESYNEQFF
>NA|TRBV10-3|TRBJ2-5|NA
TGTGCCATCAGCTCAGGGCAAGAGACCCAGTACTTC
CAISSGQETQYF
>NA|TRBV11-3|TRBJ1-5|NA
TGTGCCAGCAGGGTCGGGCGGGGAAATCAGCCCCAGCATTTT
CASRVGRGNQPQHF
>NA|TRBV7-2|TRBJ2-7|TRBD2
TGTGCCAGCAGCCACATCAGCGGGAGATCCCGCTACGAGCAGTACTTC
CASSHISGRSRYEQYF
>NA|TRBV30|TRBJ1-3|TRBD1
TGTGCCTGGAGCGCCGGGACAGGGGTTGGAAACACCATATATTTT
CAWSAGTGVGNTIYF
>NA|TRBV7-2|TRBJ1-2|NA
TGTGCCAGCAGCTTAGCGGCAGGGGCCTATGGCTACACCTTC
CASSLAAGAYGYTF
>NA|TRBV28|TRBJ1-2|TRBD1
TGTGCCACCCAGGACAGGGGGAACTATGGCTACACCTTC
CATQDRGNYGYTF
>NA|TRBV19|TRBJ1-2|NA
TGTGCCAGTAGTATAGTTGGCGGACTTAACTATGGCTACACCTTC
CASSIVGGLNYGYTF